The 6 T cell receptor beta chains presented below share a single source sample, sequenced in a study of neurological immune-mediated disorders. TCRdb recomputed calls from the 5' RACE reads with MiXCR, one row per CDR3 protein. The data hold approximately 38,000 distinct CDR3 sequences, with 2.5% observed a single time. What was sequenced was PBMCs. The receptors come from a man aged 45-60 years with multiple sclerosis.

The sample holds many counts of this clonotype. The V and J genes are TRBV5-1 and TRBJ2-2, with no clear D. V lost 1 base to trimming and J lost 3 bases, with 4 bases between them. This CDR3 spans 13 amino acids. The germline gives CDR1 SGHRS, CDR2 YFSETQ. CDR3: CASSLLHTGELFF. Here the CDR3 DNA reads TGCGCCAGCAGCTTGTTGCACACCGGGGAGCTGTTTTTT. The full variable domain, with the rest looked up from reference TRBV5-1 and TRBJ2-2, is KAGVTQTPRYLIKTRGQQVTLSCSPISGHRSVSWYQQTPGQGLQFLFEYFSETQRNKGNFPGRFSGRQFSNSRSEMNVSTLELGDSALYLCASSLLHTGELFFGEGSRLTVL.

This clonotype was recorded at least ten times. CDR3: CASSTDRGAGNTIYF. The CDR3 DNA reads as TGTGCCAGCAGCACAGACAGGGGAGCTGGAAACACCATATATTTT. This sequence joins TRBV7-2 and TRBJ1-3, with TRBD1 matching over 8 bases. V was clipped by 5 bases and J by 2 bases; unmatched bases: 5. Per the germline V gene, CDR1 is SGHTA and CDR2 is FQGNSA. The CDR3 is 15 residues long. Looking up the rest from reference TRBV7-2 and TRBJ1-3 gives the full variable domain: GAGVSQSPSNKVTEKGKDVELRCDPISGHTALYWYRQSLGQGLEFLIYFQGNSAPDKSGLPSDRFSAERTGGSVSTLTIQRTQQEDSAVYLCASSTDRGAGNTIYFGEGSWLTVV.

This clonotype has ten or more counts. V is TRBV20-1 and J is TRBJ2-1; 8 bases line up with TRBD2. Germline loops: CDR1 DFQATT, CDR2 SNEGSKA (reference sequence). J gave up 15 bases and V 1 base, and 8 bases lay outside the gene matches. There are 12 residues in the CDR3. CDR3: CSARGFGGAPFF. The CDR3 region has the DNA TGCAGTGCTAGAGGGTTCGGGGGGGCTCCGTTCTTC.

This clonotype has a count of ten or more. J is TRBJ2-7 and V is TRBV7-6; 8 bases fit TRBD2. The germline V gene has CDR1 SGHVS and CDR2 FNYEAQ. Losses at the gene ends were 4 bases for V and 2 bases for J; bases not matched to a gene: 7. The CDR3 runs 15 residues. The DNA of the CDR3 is TGTGCCAGCAGCTCCGTAGCGGGGCTAACCTACGAGCAGTACTTC. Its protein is CASSSVAGLTYEQYF.

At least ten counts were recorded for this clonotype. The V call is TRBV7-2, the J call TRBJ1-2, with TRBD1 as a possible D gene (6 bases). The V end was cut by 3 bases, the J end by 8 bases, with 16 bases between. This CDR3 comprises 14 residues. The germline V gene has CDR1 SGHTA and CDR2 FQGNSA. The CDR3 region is CASSFGTQVWGYTF. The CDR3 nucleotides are TGTGCCAGCAGCTTCGGGACACAAGTTTGGGGCTACACCTTC. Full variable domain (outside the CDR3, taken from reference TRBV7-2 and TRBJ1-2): GAGVSQSPSNKVTEKGKDVELRCDPISGHTALYWYRQSLGQGLEFLIYFQGNSAPDKSGLPSDRFSAERTGGSVSTLTIQRTQQEDSAVYLCASSFGTQVWGYTFGSGTRLTVV.

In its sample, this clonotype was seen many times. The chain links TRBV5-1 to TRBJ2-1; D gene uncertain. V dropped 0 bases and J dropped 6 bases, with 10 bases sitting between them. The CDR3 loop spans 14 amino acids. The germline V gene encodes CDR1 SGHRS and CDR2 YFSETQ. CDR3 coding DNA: TGCGCCAGCAGCTTGGGTTCACCGACCAATGAGCAGTTCTTC. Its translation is CASSLGSPTNEQFF.